The 29 T cell receptor beta chains reported below all come from one sample, sequenced in a study of T cells in Graves' hyperthyroidism and ophthalmopathy. Regions amplified from RNA transcripts were the TCR beta CDR3 regions. A first-round RT-PCR of the TCR CDR3 used the HTBI primer set. TCRdb redid the calling of the multiplex PCR reads with MiXCR, one entry per CDR3 protein. This repertoire shows 200,000 to 250,000 distinct CDR3 sequences, more than 20% found once; its top ten account for roughly 32%. The sequenced sample was blood. The source of these receptors is a middle-aged woman with Graves' ophthalmopathy.

This clonotype was seen a single time. V gene TRBV6-1 combines with J gene TRBJ2-4, with 8 bases matching TRBD2. Germline V gene sequence: CDR1 MNHNS, CDR2 SASEGT. The CDR3 is 15 amino acids. V shed 6 bases, J shed 1 base, and the junction held 5 bases outside the gene matches. CDR3 coding DNA: TGTGCCAGCAGAACCGGGACTAGGGCCAAAAACATTCAGTACTTC. Protein: CASRTGTRAKNIQYF.

This clonotype was seen more than once but under ten times. The rearrangement links TRBV14 to TRBJ2-5; 10 bases align to TRBD1. J gave up 3 bases and V 0 bases, and 4 bases lay outside the gene matches. Germline lookup yields CDR1 SGHDN and CDR2 FVKESK. The CDR3 loop spans 16 amino acids. In DNA form, the CDR3 reads TGTGCCAGCAGCCAAGAATGGGGACAGGGGAAAGAGACCCAGTACTTC. The encoded protein is CASSQEWGQGKETQYF.

This clonotype was seen repeatedly, ten times or more. This sequence joins TRBV6-1 and TRBJ1-2; D gene unclear. The CDR3 length is 11 residues. Germline assignment: CDR1 MNHNS and CDR2 SASEGT. Trimming left V 5 bases short and J 4 bases short, with 5 bases between. CDR3 bases: TGTGCCAGCAGTCCGAGCTATGGCTACACCTTC. It yields the protein CASSPSYGYTF.

CDR3 DNA sequence: TGTGCCAGCAGTGGGACGGTAGAAGGTCAGCCCCAGCATTTT. Protein sequence: CASSGTVEGQPQHF. The genes are TRBV2 and TRBJ1-5; D is unclear. Trimming took off 4 bases at V and 6 bases at J, with 13 bases between the two ends. The CDR3 has 14 amino acids. Germline V gene sequence: CDR1 SNHLY, CDR2 FYNNEI.

This clonotype was picked up many times. This chain connects TRBV7-6 to TRBJ2-7; 8 positions agree with TRBD1. V shed 5 bases and J 4 bases; nucleotides not matched to a gene: 7. CDR1 SGHVS and CDR2 FNYEAQ come from the germline V gene. There are 14 residues in the CDR3. The CDR3 DNA is TGTGCCAGCAGCACCGGGACAGGACATTACGAGCAGTACTTC. Translated: CASSTGTGHYEQYF.

In its sample, this clonotype was seen many times. This chain uses TRBV20-1 with TRBJ1-6, with TRBD1 matching 7 bases. With V trimmed by 1 base and J by 6 bases, 6 bases remained unmatched. This CDR3 has 15 amino acids. Germline CDR1 and CDR2: DFQATT and SNEGSKA (reference sequence). The CDR3 loop is CSARGGDSPNSPLHF. In DNA, the CDR3 is TGCAGTGCTAGAGGCGGGGACAGCCCTAATTCACCCCTCCACTTT.

The rearrangement links TRBV6-5 to TRBJ2-7, with D unclear. The CDR3 spans 15 residues. V lost 0 bases and J lost 2, with 11 bases in between. Germline lookup yields CDR1 MNHEY and CDR2 SVGAGI. CDR3 loop: CASSYSMDRPYEQYF. The CDR3 DNA follows: TGTGCCAGCAGTTACTCGATGGACCGACCCTACGAGCAGTACTTC.

This clonotype was detected only once. V gene TRBV27 combines with J gene TRBJ2-5; 7 bases match TRBD2. V dropped 5 bases and J dropped 3; count of bases not matched to a gene: 9. The CDR3 runs 15 residues. Germline lookup yields CDR1 MNHEY and CDR2 SMNVEV (reference sequence). This CDR3 reads CASSGGGMGEETQYF. The CDR3 DNA reads TGTGCCAGCAGTGGGGGGGGGATGGGGGAAGAGACCCAGTACTTC.

At least ten counts were recorded for this clonotype. This chain joins TRBV5-1 and TRBJ2-7; D is perhaps TRBD1 (5 bases). Trimming removed 4 bases at V and 2 bases at J, with 13 bases between. Germline assignment: CDR1 SGHRS and CDR2 YFSETQ. The CDR3 contains 14 residues. This CDR3 reads CASSPTVGPYEQYF. The CDR3 nucleotides read TGCGCCAGCAGCCCGACAGTCGGTCCCTACGAGCAGTACTTC.

The genes are TRBV28 and TRBJ2-5, with D maybe TRBD1 (6 bases). Trimming took off 1 base at V and 5 bases at J, with 11 bases between the two ends. The CDR3 contains 14 residues. Germline CDR1 MDHEN, CDR2 SYDVKM. CDR3 protein: CASSLLGQLETQYF. CDR3 sequence (DNA): TGTGCCAGCAGTTTATTAGGACAGTTGGAGACCCAGTACTTC. Based on the CDR3 plus reference TRBV28 and TRBJ2-5, the full variable domain is DVKVTQSSRYLVKRTGEKVFLECVQDMDHENMFWYRQDPGLGLRLIYFSYDVKMKEKGDIPEGYSVSREKKERFSLILESASTNQTSMYLCASSLLGQLETQYFGPGTRLLVL.

This clonotype was recorded at least ten times. This chain joins TRBV4-2 and TRBJ2-5; 12 bases agree with TRBD2. This CDR3 is 16 amino acids long. Losses at the gene ends were 0 bases for V and 2 bases for J; bases not matched to a gene: 1. Germline V lookup: CDR1 LGHNA, CDR2 YNFKEQ. The CDR3 sequence is CASSQDLAGGQETQYF. CDR3 sequence (DNA): TGTGCCAGCAGCCAAGATCTAGCGGGAGGGCAAGAGACCCAGTACTTC.

Points on this clonotype: At one boundary the junction diverges from the germline segment, which might be a read error. The rearrangement joins TRBV7-6 to TRBJ2-3; D not resolved. From germline, CDR1 is SGHVS and CDR2 FNYEAQ. The CDR3 has 14 residues. In DNA form, the CDR3 reads TGTGTCAGCAGCTTGGGAACCAGCACAGATACGCAGTATTTT. Protein product: CVSSLGTSTDTQYF.

There are many counts of this clonotype. The rearrangement uses TRBV9 and TRBJ2-7; the match to TRBD2 covers 8 bases. Germline CDR1 reads SGDLS; CDR2 reads YYNGEE. The CDR3 spans 14 residues. With V trimmed by 4 bases and J by 6 bases, 9 bases remained unmatched. The DNA of the CDR3 is TGTGCCAGCAGCCCTGGACTAGCCATCTCCGAGCAGTACTTC. This translates into CASSPGLAISEQYF.

This clonotype has at least ten counts. V is TRBV28 and J is TRBJ1-1, with TRBD1 identical over 11 bases. The CDR3 consists of 16 residues. In germline, CDR1 is MDHEN, CDR2 SYDVKM. J gave up 0 bases and V 5 bases, and 5 bases lay outside the gene matches. The CDR3 DNA follows: TGTGCCAGCAGTCAACCGGGACAGGGGGTGAACACTGAAGCTTTCTTT. It translates to CASSQPGQGVNTEAFF.

This clonotype showed up many times. V usage is TRBV2 and J usage is TRBJ2-4; D gene unclear. The germline gives CDR1 SNHLY, CDR2 FYNNEI. This CDR3 region has 11 residues. Trimming took off 5 bases at V and 5 bases at J, with 4 bases between the two ends. CDR3 sequence (DNA): TGTGCCAGCAGTCTACAAAACATTCAGTACTTC. Translated: CASSLQNIQYF.

V usage is TRBV29-1 and J usage is TRBJ2-5; D might be TRBD2 (6 bases). Germline V CDR1 and CDR2: SQVTM, ANQGSEA. The CDR3 sequence is 13 residues long. Trimming shortened V by 1 base and J by 4 bases, and 10 bases separated the two germline ends. This chain's CDR3 is CSVEGWDLETQYF. In DNA form, the CDR3 reads TGCAGCGTTGAAGGCTGGGACTTAGAGACCCAGTACTTC.

The table lists this clonotype with many counts. This sequence joins TRBV19 and TRBJ2-2, with D maybe TRBD2 (6 bases). V was trimmed by 5 bases and J by 1 base, leaving 11 bases between them. This CDR3 spans 15 amino acids. Germline CDR1 is LNHDA and CDR2 is SQIVND (reference sequence). The CDR3 nucleotides read TGTGCCAGTAGTTCCACTAGCCTGAACACCGGGGAGCTGTTTTTT. Its protein is CASSSTSLNTGELFF.

This clonotype was recorded at least ten times. V is TRBV7-8 and J is TRBJ2-2; no clear D gene. Trimming shortened V by 5 bases and J by 6 bases, and 7 bases separated the two germline ends. Germline CDR1 reads SGHVS; CDR2 reads FQNEAQ. This CDR3 spans 12 amino acids. CDR3 DNA: TGTGCCAGCAGCCCGACCGCCGGGGAGCTGTTTTTT. Its translation: CASSPTAGELFF.

This chain uses TRBV20-1 with TRBJ2-7, with D possibly TRBD2 on 7 matching bases. Germline V gene lookup returns CDR1 DFQATT and CDR2 SNEGSKA (reference sequence). The CDR3 is made up of 15 amino acids. Trimming pared 2 bases from V and 0 bases from J, leaving 14 bases between. The CDR3 is CSARSSGTLSYEQYF. Written as DNA, the CDR3 is TGCAGTGCTAGATCCAGCGGGACACTCTCCTACGAGCAGTACTTC.

This clonotype showed up many times. V and J are TRBV27 and TRBJ2-7, with TRBD2 identical over 9 bases. Trimming took 5 bases from V and 3 from J; bases not matched to a gene: 8. This CDR3 is built from 15 residues. Per germline, CDR1 MNHEY and CDR2 SMNVEV (reference sequence). In DNA form, the CDR3 reads TGTGCCAGCAGTATAACGGGACTAGCTCTCTACGAGCAGTACTTC. It is translated as CASSITGLALYEQYF.

The chain recombines TRBV12-3 or TRBV12-4 with TRBJ2-7; no definite D call. This CDR3 comprises 14 residues. The ends were cut back, 3 bases at V and 6 bases at J, with 15 bases in the middle. The CDR3 coding sequence is TGTGCCAGCAGTTTCGGGTCCCGGCTGGGCGAGCAGTACTTC. The encoded protein is CASSFGSRLGEQYF.

This clonotype was seen ten or more times. This chain links TRBV6-1 with TRBJ2-7, with 15 bases fitting TRBD2. Per the germline V gene, CDR1 is MNHNS and CDR2 is SASEGT. V lost 3 bases, J lost 2 bases, and 5 bases stayed unmatched. CDR3 size: 17 residues. The CDR3 region has the DNA TGTGCCAGCAGTGAGGGACTAGCGGGAGGTCCGGCCTACGAGCAGTACTTC. Residues: CASSEGLAGGPAYEQYF.

Ten or more counts support this clonotype. This rearrangement joins TRBV28 to TRBJ2-2; D is possibly TRBD1 (7 bases). Germline V gives CDR1 MDHEN, CDR2 SYDVKM. Trimming cost V 6 bases and J 5 bases, with 16 bases left between them. The CDR3 covers 15 residues. The chain's CDR3 is CASRWRGLLTGELFF. In nucleotides, the CDR3 is TGTGCCAGCAGGTGGAGGGGGCTATTAACCGGGGAGCTGTTTTTT.

This clonotype was picked up a small number of times. This sequence joins TRBV29-1 and TRBJ1-1, with D unclear. The ends were cut back, 1 base at V and 6 bases at J, with 9 bases in the middle. The germline V gene has CDR1 SQVTM and CDR2 ANQGSEA. The CDR3 sequence is 12 residues long. This chain's CDR3 is CSVEGGRPEAFF. For the CDR3, the DNA is TGCAGCGTTGAAGGTGGCAGACCTGAAGCTTTCTTT.

This clonotype was recorded at least ten times. J is TRBJ2-1 and V is TRBV9; TRBD2 aligns across 10 bases. Germline V lookup: CDR1 SGDLS, CDR2 YYNGEE. V trimming: 0 bases; J trimming: 5 bases; junction bases outside the gene matches: 5. This CDR3 is built from 16 residues. CDR3 region: CASSVVPAGGNNEQFF. CDR3 nucleotides: TGTGCCAGCAGCGTAGTCCCAGCGGGAGGGAACAATGAGCAGTTCTTC.

This CDR3 is CASRIDANNNYGYTF. CDR3 in DNA: TGCGCCAGCCGGATTGACGCAAACAATAACTATGGCTACACCTTC. The chain recombines TRBV5-1 with TRBJ1-2, with D hard to call. The CDR3 sequence is 15 residues long. Germline CDR1 and CDR2: SGHRS and YFSETQ. Trimming removed 7 bases from V and 1 base from J, with 17 bases in between.

This clonotype was seen many times. The genes are TRBV19 and TRBJ1-1, with 9 nucleotides matching TRBD1. Germline values: CDR1 LNHDA, CDR2 SQIVND (reference sequence). The V segment lost 4 bases and the J segment 12 bases; nucleotides outside the gene matches: 12. The CDR3 has 14 amino acids. CDR3 bases: TGTGCCAGTAGTACGACCTCCGGGACAGGGTTAACTTTCTTT. Protein sequence: CASSTTSGTGLTFF.

This chain uses TRBV6-2 or TRBV6-3 with TRBJ2-4; 8 nucleotides agree with TRBD1. The germline V gene has CDR1 MNHEY and CDR2 SVGEGT. Germline trimming cut 6 bases from V and 6 bases from J; bases unmatched to any gene: 10. This CDR3 has 15 residues. CDR3 coding DNA: TGTGCCAGCAGCGAGACAGGGGACGTGAGAAACATTCAGTACTTC. Amino acids: CASSETGDVRNIQYF.

At least ten counts were recorded for this clonotype. The chain uses TRBV29-1 and TRBJ2-7; D is perhaps TRBD2 (6 bases). The CDR3 is 13 residues long. With 1 base removed from V and 5 bases from J, the gap between germline ends came to 12 bases. CDR1 is SQVTM, CDR2 ANQGSEA, per germline. CDR3 in DNA: TGCAGCGTTGAAGGGAGGGTACGGAACGAGCAGTACTTC. Translated, it gives CSVEGRVRNEQYF.